These T cell receptor beta chains were read from a single sample in a study of shared clonotypes between healthy human individuals. TCRdb's table, derived via immunoSEQ multiplex PCR, lists solely in-frame clones and lacks some. Seen here are 2 million to 2.5 million clones, under 95% observed once, and the top ten hold roughly 0.34%. Sequenced sample: naive CD4+ T cells from PBMCs. The origin of the receptors is a man aged 18-30 years in good health. Some clones in this sample may be carry-over from other donors' samples. Both conserved end residues are part of each CDR3. Each record gives: V gene, J gene, D gene, clone size, CDR3 protein, CDR3 DNA. A D gene is named only where the DNA matches it firmly. For some rows the clone size is stated as once, few or many, or as a class when expanded; others skip it.

>TRBV2|TRBJ2-1|.|.
CASNWDSNEQFF
TGTGCCAGCAATTGGGACTCCAATGAGCAGTTCTTC
>TRBV4-2|TRBJ2-2|TRBD2|.
CASSQELAGPTGELFF
TGTGCCAGCAGCCAAGAACTAGCGGGGCCGACCGGGGAGCTGTTTTTT
>TRBV5-6|TRBJ2-7|.|.
CASSLADYEQYF
TGTGCCAGCAGCTTGGCAGACTACGAGCAGTACTTC
>TRBV6-6|TRBJ1-2|.|.
CASKLPSPGGYTF
TGTGCCAGCAAACTCCCTTCGCCGGGTGGCTACACCTTC
>TRBV19|TRBJ2-7|.|.
CASSIVGGTYEQYF
TGTGCCAGTAGTATAGTTGGGGGCACCTACGAGCAGTACTTC
>TRBV6-1|TRBJ1-5|.|.
CASSEVISPQHF
TGTGCCAGCAGTGAAGTAATTTCGCCCCAGCATTTT
>TRBV18|TRBJ2-7|TRBD1|once
CASSPGTGGTDEQYF
TGTGCCAGCTCACCTGGGACAGGGGGTACCGACGAGCAGTACTTC
>TRBV28|TRBJ2-1|.|.
CASSLGPGWANEQFF
TGTGCCAGCAGTTTAGGACCGGGGTGGGCCAATGAGCAGTTCTTC
>TRBV19|TRBJ1-3|.|once
CASSAGGNTIYF
TGTGCCAGTAGTGCGGGAGGAAACACCATATATTTT
>TRBV5-4|TRBJ2-1|TRBD1|.
CASSSEDRGKDEQFF
TGTGCCAGCAGCTCGGAGGACAGGGGTAAGGATGAGCAGTTCTTC
>TRBV9|TRBJ2-2|.|.
CASSVNPRELFF
TGTGCCAGCAGCGTCAATCCGCGGGAGCTGTTTTTT
>TRBV7-9|TRBJ2-5|.|.
CASSPSSNQETQYF
TGTGCCAGCAGCCCTAGCTCTAACCAAGAGACCCAGTACTTC
>TRBV2|TRBJ1-1|.|few
CASRRLNTEAFF
TGTGCCAGCAGAAGACTGAACACTGAAGCTTTCTTT
>TRBV7-8|TRBJ2-1|.|once
CASSSSGTPRYEQFF
TGTGCCAGCAGCTCATCCGGGACCCCTCGGTATGAGCAGTTCTTC
>TRBV11-2|TRBJ2-7|TRBD2|.
CASSFTSELDEQYF
TGTGCCAGCAGCTTTACTAGCGAGCTCGACGAGCAGTACTTC
>TRBV18|TRBJ1-3|.|.
CASAPGVGPNSGNTIYF
TGTGCCAGCGCGCCGGGGGTGGGACCGAACTCTGGAAACACCATATATTTT
>TRBV18|TRBJ2-3|.|.
CASSPKIWRLTDTQYF
TGTGCCAGCTCACCGAAAATCTGGCGGCTCACAGATACGCAGTATTTT
>TRBV6-1|TRBJ2-2|TRBD1|.
CASSRQGAVTGELFF
TGTGCCAGCAGCCGACAGGGGGCGGTCACCGGGGAGCTGTTTTTT
>TRBV4-1|TRBJ2-7|TRBD2|.
CASSQGGSVGINEQYF
TGCGCCAGCAGCCAGGGCGGGAGTGTCGGTATCAACGAGCAGTACTTC
>TRBV5-4|TRBJ1-1|.|.
CASSLGLSGDTEAFF
TGTGCCAGCAGCTTGGGCCTCTCGGGAGATACTGAAGCTTTCTTT
>TRBV2|TRBJ2-7|.|.
CASGDKSPLGEQYF
TGTGCCAGCGGGGACAAGAGTCCCTTGGGAGAGCAGTACTTC
>TRBV4-3|TRBJ1-1|TRBD1|.
CASSQGGTGEMNTEAFF
TGCGCCAGCAGCCAAGGAGGGACAGGAGAAATGAACACTGAAGCTTTCTTT
>TRBV18|TRBJ2-7|.|.
CASSPYGGLGYEQYF
TGTGCCAGCTCACCGTACGGGGGGCTCGGGTACGAGCAGTACTTC
>TRBV5-8|TRBJ1-5|TRBD1|.
CASSLAPWDRAHQPQHF
TGTGCCAGCAGCTTGGCGCCGTGGGACAGGGCCCACCAGCCCCAGCATTTT
>TRBV7-9|TRBJ1-4|.|few
CASSWVGEKLFF
TGTGCCAGCAGCTGGGTCGGGGAAAAACTGTTTTTT
>TRBV2|TRBJ2-5|TRBD2|.
CASALGLADQETQYF
TGTGCCAGCGCCTTGGGACTAGCGGATCAAGAGACCCAGTACTTC
>TRBV11-2|TRBJ2-1|.|.
CASSQRIGNEQFF
TGTGCCAGCAGCCAACGTATAGGAAATGAGCAGTTCTTC
>TRBV4-3|TRBJ2-3|.|.
CASRKDTDTQYF
TGCGCCAGCAGGAAAGACACAGATACGCAGTATTTT
>TRBV28|TRBJ1-2|.|.
CASGGRVYGYTF
TGTGCCAGCGGGGGGCGGGTCTATGGCTACACCTTC
>TRBV5-8|TRBJ2-3|.|.
CASSEIGQFTDTQYF
TGTGCCAGCAGCGAGATTGGACAGTTCACAGATACGCAGTATTTT
>TRBV6-5|TRBJ2-7|.|.
CASSDWSKQYF
TGTGCCAGCAGCGATTGGAGCAAGCAGTACTTC
>TRBV5-1|TRBJ2-1|.|once
CASSFAGVNEQFF
TGCGCCAGCAGCTTCGCCGGTGTCAATGAGCAGTTCTTC
>TRBV5-1|TRBJ2-7|.|.
CASSFSGVVYEQYF
TGCGCCAGCAGCTTTTCTGGGGTGGTCTACGAGCAGTACTTC
>TRBV11-2|TRBJ2-7|.|.
CASSPRGGGLVYEQYF
TGTGCCAGCAGCCCAAGGGGAGGCGGGTTGGTCTACGAGCAGTACTTC
>TRBV4-3|TRBJ2-2|TRBD2|.
CASRRGVAGDNTGELFF
TGCGCCAGCCGCCGGGGGGTAGCGGGAGATAACACCGGGGAGCTGTTTTTT
>TRBV28|TRBJ2-6|TRBD2|.
CASTTAGASPGANVLTF
TGTGCCAGCACCACCGCGGGAGCAAGCCCTGGGGCCAACGTCCTGACTTTC
>TRBV18|TRBJ2-6|.|.
CASSRPAGGANVLTF
TGTGCCAGCTCCCGACCAGCAGGGGGGGCCAACGTCCTGACTTTC
>TRBV7-3|TRBJ2-7|.|.
CASSLTQAAEQYF
TGTGCCAGCAGCTTAACCCAGGCCGCCGAGCAGTACTTC
>TRBV4-2|TRBJ2-3|TRBD2|.
CASSRGLAGATDTQYF
TGTGCCAGCAGCCGGGGACTAGCGGGGGCCACAGATACGCAGTATTTT
>TRBV25-1|TRBJ1-6|.|once
CASSEWDNQSPLHF
TGTGCCAGCAGTGAATGGGACAATCAGTCACCCCTCCACTTT
>TRBV5-1|TRBJ2-3|TRBD2|.
CASSLGAGLADTQYF
TGCGCCAGCAGCTTGGGAGCGGGATTGGCAGATACGCAGTATTTT
>TRBV5-1|TRBJ2-2|TRBD1|.
CASSPQGQGNTGELFF
TGCGCCAGCAGCCCCCAGGGACAGGGGAACACCGGGGAGCTGTTTTTT
>TRBV6-6|TRBJ1-2|TRBD1|.
CASRHLPGQGGGYTF
TGTGCCAGCAGACACCTACCGGGACAGGGGGGAGGCTACACCTTC
>TRBV5-4|TRBJ2-5|.|.
CASSSSRVAGETQYF
TGTGCCAGCAGCTCCTCCAGGGTCGCAGGAGAGACCCAGTACTTC
>TRBV7-2|TRBJ1-1|.|.
CASSLSGVRLNTEAFF
TGTGCCAGCAGCTTATCCGGGGTCAGGTTGAACACTGAAGCTTTCTTT
>TRBV5-8|TRBJ2-3|TRBD2|once
CASSQGTSGSTDTQYF
TGTGCCAGCAGCCAAGGGACTAGCGGGAGCACAGATACGCAGTATTTT
>TRBV6-1|TRBJ2-1|.|.
CASSELSPGLNNEQFF
TGTGCCAGCAGTGAGTTAAGTCCGGGACTCAACAATGAGCAGTTCTTC
>TRBV4-2|TRBJ1-1|.|.
CASSQDFISRTVMNTEAFF
TGTGCCAGCAGCCAAGATTTTATATCCCGGACAGTAATGAACACTGAAGCTTTCTTT
>TRBV2|TRBJ1-5|TRBD1|.
CASTGGTGENQPQHF
TGTGCCAGCACGGGAGGGACAGGGGAAAATCAGCCCCAGCATTTT
>TRBV5-6|TRBJ1-5|.|.
CASALSSRGPQHF
TGTGCCAGCGCACTATCCTCCCGGGGGCCCCAGCATTTT
>TRBV18|TRBJ2-1|TRBD1|.
CASSPPGTAYNEQFF
TGTGCCAGCTCACCACCGGGGACAGCATACAATGAGCAGTTCTTC
>TRBV7-8|TRBJ1-5|.|.
CASGSKGDSNQPQHF
TGTGCCAGCGGATCTAAAGGGGATAGCAATCAGCCCCAGCATTTT
>TRBV6-6|TRBJ1-3|.|.
CATGGGQSSSGNTIYF
TGTGCCACTGGAGGAGGACAGTCAAGCTCTGGAAACACCATATATTTT
>TRBV15|TRBJ1-3|.|.
CATSREVGTIYF
TGTGCCACCAGCAGAGAAGTTGGCACCATATATTTT
>TRBV9|TRBJ1-2|TRBD1|.
CASSTGGGATGYTF
TGTGCCAGCAGCACTGGAGGGGGCGCGACTGGCTACACCTTC
>TRBV5-1|TRBJ2-7|TRBD1|once
CASSSGGPGEQYF
TGCGCCAGCAGCTCAGGGGGCCCCGGCGAGCAGTACTTC
>TRBV6-5|TRBJ1-2|.|.
CASSSRRGYGYTF
TGTGCCAGCAGTTCCAGAAGGGGCTATGGCTACACCTTC
>TRBV5-6|TRBJ2-7|.|.
CASSPTGSRIYEQYF
TGTGCCAGCAGCCCTACAGGGTCGAGGATTTACGAGCAGTACTTC
>TRBV15|TRBJ1-1|.|once
CATSRGGGNTEAFF
TGTGCCACCAGCAGGGGCGGGGGGAACACTGAAGCTTTCTTT
>TRBV28|TRBJ2-5|.|.
CASSSSQETQYF
TGTGCCAGCAGTTCCTCCCAGGAGACCCAGTACTTC